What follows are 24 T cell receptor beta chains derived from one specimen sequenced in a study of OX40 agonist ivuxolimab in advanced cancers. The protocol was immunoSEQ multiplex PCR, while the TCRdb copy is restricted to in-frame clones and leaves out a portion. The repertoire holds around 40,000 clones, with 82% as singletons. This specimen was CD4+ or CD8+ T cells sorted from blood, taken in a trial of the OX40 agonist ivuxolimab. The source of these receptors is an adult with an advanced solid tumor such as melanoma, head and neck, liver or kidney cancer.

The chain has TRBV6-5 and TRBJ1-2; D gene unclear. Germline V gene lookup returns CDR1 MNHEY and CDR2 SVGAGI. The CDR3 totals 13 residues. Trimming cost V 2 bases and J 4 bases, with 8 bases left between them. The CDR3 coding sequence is TGTGCCAGCAGTTACAAAGGGAGCTATGGCTACACCTTC. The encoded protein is CASSYKGSYGYTF.

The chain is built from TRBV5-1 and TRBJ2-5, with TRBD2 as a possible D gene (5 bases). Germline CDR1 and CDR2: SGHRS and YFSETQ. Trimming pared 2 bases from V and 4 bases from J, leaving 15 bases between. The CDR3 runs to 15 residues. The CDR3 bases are TGCGCCAGCAGCTTATTCGAGGGCATAGGAGAGACCCAGTACTTC. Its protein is CASSLFEGIGETQYF.

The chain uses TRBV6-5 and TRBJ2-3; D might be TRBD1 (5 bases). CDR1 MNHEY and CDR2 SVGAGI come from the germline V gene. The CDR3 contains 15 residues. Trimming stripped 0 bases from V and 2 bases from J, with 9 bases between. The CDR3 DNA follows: TGTGCCAGCAGTTACTCTAGGGGAATCACAGATACGCAGTATTTT. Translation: CASSYSRGITDTQYF.

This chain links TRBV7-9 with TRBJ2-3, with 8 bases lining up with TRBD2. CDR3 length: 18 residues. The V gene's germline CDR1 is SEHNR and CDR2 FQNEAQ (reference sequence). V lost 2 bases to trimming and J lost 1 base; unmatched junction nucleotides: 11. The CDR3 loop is CASSLMGRRGDRTDTQYF. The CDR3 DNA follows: TGTGCCAGCAGCTTAATGGGGCGGCGGGGGGACCGCACAGATACGCAGTATTTT.

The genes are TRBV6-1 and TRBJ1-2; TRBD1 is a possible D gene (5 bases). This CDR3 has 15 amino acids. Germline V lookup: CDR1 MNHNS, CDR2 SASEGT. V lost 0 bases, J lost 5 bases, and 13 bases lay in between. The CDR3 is CASSEAGTGPYGYTF. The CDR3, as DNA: TGTGCCAGCAGTGAAGCTGGGACGGGACCTTATGGCTACACCTTC.

The CDR3 region has the DNA TGTGCCAGTAGTATCGCAGGGGCGCAGACTGGCTACACCTTC. It is translated as CASSIAGAQTGYTF. V is TRBV19 and J is TRBJ1-2; TRBD1 is a possible D gene (6 bases). Trimming left V 3 bases short and J 7 bases short, with 15 bases between. Germline V gene sequence: CDR1 LNHDA, CDR2 SQIVND (reference sequence). The CDR3 sequence is 14 residues long.

This CDR3 reads CASSGQGGMNTEAFF. The CDR3 DNA is TGTGCCAGCAGTGGACAGGGGGGAATGAACACTGAAGCTTTCTTT. This chain joins TRBV2 and TRBJ1-1; 9 bases map to TRBD1. The ends lost 4 bases at V and 0 bases at J; junction bases unmatched: 3. CDR1 is SNHLY and CDR2 is FYNNEI in the germline V gene. This CDR3 comprises 15 residues.

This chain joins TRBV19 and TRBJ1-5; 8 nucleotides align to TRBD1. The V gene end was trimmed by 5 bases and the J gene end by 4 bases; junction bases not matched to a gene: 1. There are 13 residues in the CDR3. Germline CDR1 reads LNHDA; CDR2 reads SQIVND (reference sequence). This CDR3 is CASSDRGNQPQHF. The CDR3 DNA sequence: TGTGCCAGTAGTGACAGGGGAAATCAGCCCCAGCATTTT.

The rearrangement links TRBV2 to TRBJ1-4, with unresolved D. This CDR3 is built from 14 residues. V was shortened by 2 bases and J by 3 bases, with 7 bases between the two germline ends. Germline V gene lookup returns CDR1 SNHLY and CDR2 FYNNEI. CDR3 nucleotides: TGTGCCAGCAGTGAATGGGAGGCTAATGAAAAACTGTTTTTT. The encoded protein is CASSEWEANEKLFF.

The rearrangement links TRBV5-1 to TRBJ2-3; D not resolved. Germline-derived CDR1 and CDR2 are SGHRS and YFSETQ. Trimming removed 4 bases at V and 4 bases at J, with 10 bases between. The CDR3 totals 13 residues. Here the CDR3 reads CASSRLSPDTQYF. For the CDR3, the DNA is TGCGCCAGCAGCCGTTTGTCCCCAGATACGCAGTATTTT.

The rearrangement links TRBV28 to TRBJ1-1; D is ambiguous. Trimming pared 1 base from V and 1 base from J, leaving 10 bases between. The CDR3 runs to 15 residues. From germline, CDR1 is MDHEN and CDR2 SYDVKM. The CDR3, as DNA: TGTGCCAGCAGTTTATTTACTAGGAGGAACACTGAAGCTTTCTTT. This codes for CASSLFTRRNTEAFF.

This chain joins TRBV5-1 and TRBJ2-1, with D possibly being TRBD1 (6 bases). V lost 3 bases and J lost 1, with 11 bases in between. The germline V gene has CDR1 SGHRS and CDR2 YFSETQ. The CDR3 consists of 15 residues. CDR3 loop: CASSYQGPSYNEQFF. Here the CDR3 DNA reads TGCGCCAGCAGCTACCAGGGGCCTTCCTACAATGAGCAGTTCTTC. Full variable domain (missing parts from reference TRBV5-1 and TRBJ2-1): KAGVTQTPRYLIKTRGQQVTLSCSPISGHRSVSWYQQTPGQGLQFLFEYFSETQRNKGNFPGRFSGRQFSNSRSEMNVSTLELGDSALYLCASSYQGPSYNEQFFGPGTRLTVL.

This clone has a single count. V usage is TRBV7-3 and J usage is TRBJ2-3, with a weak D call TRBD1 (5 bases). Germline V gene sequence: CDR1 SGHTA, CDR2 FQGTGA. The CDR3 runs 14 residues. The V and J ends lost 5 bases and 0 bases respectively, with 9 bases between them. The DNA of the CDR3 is TGTGCCAGCAGCCCTCGACAGAGCACAGATACGCAGTATTTT. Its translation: CASSPRQSTDTQYF.

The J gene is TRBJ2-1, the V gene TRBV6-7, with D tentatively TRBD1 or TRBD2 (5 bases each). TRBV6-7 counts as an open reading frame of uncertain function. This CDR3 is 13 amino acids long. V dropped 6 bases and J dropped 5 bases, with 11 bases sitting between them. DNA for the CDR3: TGTGCCAGCAGCCGGGGACGGAACAATGAGCAGTTCTTC. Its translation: CASSRGRNNEQFF.

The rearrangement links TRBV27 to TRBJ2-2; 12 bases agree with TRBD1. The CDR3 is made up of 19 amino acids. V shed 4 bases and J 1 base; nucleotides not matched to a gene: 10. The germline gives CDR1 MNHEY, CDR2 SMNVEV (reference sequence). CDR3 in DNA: TGTGCCAGCAGTTATCTGGGACAGGGGGCAAAGATGAACACCGGGGAGCTGTTTTTT. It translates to CASSYLGQGAKMNTGELFF.

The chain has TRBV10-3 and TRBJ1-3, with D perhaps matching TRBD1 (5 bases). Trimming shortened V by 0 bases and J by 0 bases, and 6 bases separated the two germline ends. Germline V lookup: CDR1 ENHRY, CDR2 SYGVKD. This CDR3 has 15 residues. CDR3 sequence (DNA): TGTGCCATCAGTGAGTCGGGGGTCTCTGGAAACACCATATATTTT. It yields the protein CAISESGVSGNTIYF.

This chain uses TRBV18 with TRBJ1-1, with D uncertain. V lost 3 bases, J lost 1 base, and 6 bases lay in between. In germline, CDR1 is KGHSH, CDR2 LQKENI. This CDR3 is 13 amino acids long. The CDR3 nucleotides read TGTGCCAGCTCACCGGATCAGAACACTGAAGCTTTCTTT. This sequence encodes CASSPDQNTEAFF.

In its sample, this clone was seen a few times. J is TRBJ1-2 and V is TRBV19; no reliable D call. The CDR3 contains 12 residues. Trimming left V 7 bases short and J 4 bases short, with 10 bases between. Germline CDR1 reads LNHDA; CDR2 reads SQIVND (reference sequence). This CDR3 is CASKGGLYGYTF. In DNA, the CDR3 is TGTGCCAGTAAGGGAGGGCTCTATGGCTACACCTTC.

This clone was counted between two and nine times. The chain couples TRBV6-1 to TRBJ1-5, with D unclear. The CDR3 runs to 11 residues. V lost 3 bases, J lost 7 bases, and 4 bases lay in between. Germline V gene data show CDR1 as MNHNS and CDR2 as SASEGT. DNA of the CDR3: TGTGCCAGCAGTGAGTGGCAGCCCCAGCATTTT. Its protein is CASSEWQPQHF.

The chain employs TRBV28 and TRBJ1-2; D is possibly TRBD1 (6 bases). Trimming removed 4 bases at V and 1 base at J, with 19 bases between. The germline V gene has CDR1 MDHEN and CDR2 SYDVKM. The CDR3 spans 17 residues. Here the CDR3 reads CASSYPGQTGVNYGYTF. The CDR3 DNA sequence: TGTGCCAGCAGTTATCCGGGACAAACGGGGGTTAACTATGGCTACACCTTC.

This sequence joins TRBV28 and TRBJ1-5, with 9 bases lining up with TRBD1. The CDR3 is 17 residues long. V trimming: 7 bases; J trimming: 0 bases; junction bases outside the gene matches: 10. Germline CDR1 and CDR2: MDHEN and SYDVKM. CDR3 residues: CASKNPGTGYSNQPQHF. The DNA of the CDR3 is TGTGCCAGCAAGAATCCGGGGACAGGGTATAGCAATCAGCCCCAGCATTTT. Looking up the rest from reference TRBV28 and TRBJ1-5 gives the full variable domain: DVKVTQSSRYLVKRTGEKVFLECVQDMDHENMFWYRQDPGLGLRLIYFSYDVKMKEKGDIPEGYSVSREKKERFSLILESASTNQTSMYLCASKNPGTGYSNQPQHFGDGTRLSIL.

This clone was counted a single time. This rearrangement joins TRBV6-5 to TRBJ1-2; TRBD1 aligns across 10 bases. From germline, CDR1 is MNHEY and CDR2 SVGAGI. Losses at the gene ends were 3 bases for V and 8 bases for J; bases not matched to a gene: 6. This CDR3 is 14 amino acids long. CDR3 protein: CASSYTGTGAGYTF. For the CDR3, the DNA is TGTGCCAGCAGTTATACCGGGACAGGGGCCGGCTACACCTTC.

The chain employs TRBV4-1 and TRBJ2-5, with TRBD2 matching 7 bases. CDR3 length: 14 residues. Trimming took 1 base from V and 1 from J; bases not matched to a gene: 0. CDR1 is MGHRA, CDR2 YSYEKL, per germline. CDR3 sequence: CASSQGGGQETQYF. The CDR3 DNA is TGCGCCAGCAGCCAAGGCGGGGGCCAAGAGACCCAGTACTTC.

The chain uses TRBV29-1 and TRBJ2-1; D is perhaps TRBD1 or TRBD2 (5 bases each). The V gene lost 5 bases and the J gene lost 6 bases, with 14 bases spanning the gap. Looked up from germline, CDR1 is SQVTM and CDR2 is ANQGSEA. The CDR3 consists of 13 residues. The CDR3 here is CSVLGVTFNEQFF. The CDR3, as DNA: TGCAGCGTTCTGGGGGTTACCTTCAATGAGCAGTTCTTC.